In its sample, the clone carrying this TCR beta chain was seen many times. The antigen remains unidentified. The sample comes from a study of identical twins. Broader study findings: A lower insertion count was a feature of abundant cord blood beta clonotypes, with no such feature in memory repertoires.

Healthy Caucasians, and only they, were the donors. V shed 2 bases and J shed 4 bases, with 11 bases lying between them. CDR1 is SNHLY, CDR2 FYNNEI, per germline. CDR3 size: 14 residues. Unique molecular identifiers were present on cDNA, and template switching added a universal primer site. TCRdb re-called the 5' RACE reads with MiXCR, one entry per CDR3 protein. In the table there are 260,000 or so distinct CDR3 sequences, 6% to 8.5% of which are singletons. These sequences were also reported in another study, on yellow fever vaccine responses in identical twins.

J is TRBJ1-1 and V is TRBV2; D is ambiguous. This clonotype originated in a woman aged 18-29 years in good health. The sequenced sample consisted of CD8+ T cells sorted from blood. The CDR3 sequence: CASSENGEVTEAFF. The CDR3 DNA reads TGTGCCAGCAGTGAAAACGGGGAGGTCACTGAAGCTTTCTTT.